The clone carrying this TCR beta chain was detected once. The sample belongs to a study of blood T cell repertoires in COVID-19. Trimming at V came to 1 base and at J to 6 bases, leaving 11 bases not matched to a gene. Germline V gene data show CDR1 as GTSNPN and CDR2 as SVGIG (reference sequence). The CDR3 contains 16 residues. Measured with immunoSEQ multiplex PCR; TCRdb has only the in-frame clones, and not every one. In the table there are 40,000 to 50,000 clones, around 81% of which are singletons. V is TRBV30 and J is TRBJ2-3, with TRBD2 matching over 9 bases. Sequencing was done on a sample of peripheral blood. This TCR was recovered from a man aged 40-50 years with active or convalescent COVID-19. This chain's CDR3 is CAWSAGAGGPSDTQYF. The CDR3 DNA reads as TGTGCCTGGAGTGCTGGGGCGGGGGGGCCTTCGGATACGCAGTATTTT.